Listed below are T cell receptor beta chains from one sample, sequenced in a study of cytomegalovirus exposure and HLA in healthy donors. TCRdb keeps only in-frame clones here, not all; method: immunoSEQ multiplex PCR. This sample has around 140,000 clones, with about 77% found just once. The material sequenced was PBMCs. These receptors were obtained from a female donor in good health and CMV-seronegative. Each CDR3 is given with its conserved first and last residue. D genes are given only for firm matches. The size entry is marked missing in some rows and otherwise reads once, few, many or a size class.

d_gene: TRBD2; abundance: .; v_gene: TRBV10-3; j_gene: TRBJ2-3; CDR3aa: CAISEIGTSESTDTQYF; CDR3nt: TGTGCCATCAGTGAAATAGGGACTAGCGAGAGCACAGATACGCAGTATTTT
d_gene: TRBD1; abundance: .; v_gene: TRBV19; j_gene: TRBJ1-1; CDR3aa: CASSPQGVGEAFF; CDR3nt: TGTGCCAGTAGTCCACAGGGGGTGGGTGAAGCTTTCTTT
d_gene: .; abundance: few; v_gene: TRBV19; j_gene: TRBJ1-1; CDR3aa: CASSIHRLNTEAFF; CDR3nt: TGTGCCAGTAGTATACACAGACTGAACACTGAAGCTTTCTTT
d_gene: .; abundance: .; v_gene: TRBV7-3; j_gene: TRBJ2-7; CDR3aa: CASSLGPLTASSYEQYF; CDR3nt: TGTGCCAGCAGCCTAGGCCCGTTGACCGCCAGCTCCTACGAGCAGTACTTC
d_gene: TRBD1; abundance: .; v_gene: TRBV5-1; j_gene: TRBJ2-5; CDR3aa: CASSSSRDRGGGLETQYF; CDR3nt: TGCGCCAGCAGCTCGTCCCGGGACAGGGGCGGCGGGTTGGAGACCCAGTACTTC
d_gene: .; abundance: .; v_gene: TRBV9; j_gene: TRBJ1-1; CDR3aa: CASSVGTYNTEAFF; CDR3nt: TGTGCCAGCAGCGTGGGGACATACAACACTGAAGCTTTCTTT
d_gene: .; abundance: .; v_gene: TRBV7-9; j_gene: TRBJ2-7; CDR3aa: CASSLQDWEQYF; CDR3nt: TGTGCCAGCAGCTTACAGGACTGGGAGCAGTACTTC
d_gene: .; abundance: .; v_gene: TRBV7-2; j_gene: TRBJ1-2; CDR3aa: CASSLRGGGYTF; CDR3nt: TGTGCCAGCAGCTTACGGGGAGGGGGCTACACCTTC
d_gene: .; abundance: few; v_gene: TRBV5-1; j_gene: TRBJ2-2; CDR3aa: CASSLQGPPATGELFF; CDR3nt: TGCGCCAGCAGCTTACAGGGCCCACCAGCCACCGGGGAGCTGTTTTTT
d_gene: TRBD1; abundance: .; v_gene: TRBV6-1; j_gene: TRBJ1-1; CDR3aa: CASNSQGAGDTEAFF; CDR3nt: TGTGCCAGCAACTCACAGGGGGCCGGGGACACTGAAGCTTTCTTT
d_gene: TRBD1; abundance: few; v_gene: TRBV5-8; j_gene: TRBJ2-4; CDR3aa: CASSWDTGGNIQYF; CDR3nt: TGTGCCAGCAGCTGGGATACAGGGGGGAACATTCAGTACTTC
d_gene: TRBD2; abundance: .; v_gene: TRBV18; j_gene: TRBJ2-1; CDR3aa: CASSPPGLAGGDEQFF; CDR3nt: TGTGCCAGCTCACCGCCGGGACTAGCGGGGGGGGATGAGCAGTTCTTC
d_gene: TRBD2; abundance: .; v_gene: TRBV7-9; j_gene: TRBJ2-1; CDR3aa: CASSLRSGRADNEQFF; CDR3nt: TGTGCCAGCAGCTTACGTAGCGGGAGGGCGGACAATGAGCAGTTCTTC
d_gene: TRBD1; abundance: .; v_gene: TRBV6-5; j_gene: TRBJ1-2; CDR3aa: CASSYTGDHGYTF; CDR3nt: TGTGCCAGCAGCTACACAGGGGACCATGGCTACACCTTC
d_gene: TRBD1; abundance: .; v_gene: TRBV11-3; j_gene: TRBJ2-7; CDR3aa: CASSLPGTGDHEQYF; CDR3nt: TGTGCCAGCAGCTTACCCGGGACAGGGGACCACGAGCAGTACTTC
d_gene: .; abundance: .; v_gene: TRBV7-8; j_gene: TRBJ1-5; CDR3aa: CASSWPGGRNQPQHF; CDR3nt: TGTGCCAGCAGCTGGCCGGGAGGGCGCAATCAGCCCCAGCATTTT
d_gene: TRBD1; abundance: .; v_gene: TRBV18; j_gene: TRBJ2-5; CDR3aa: CASSPTVGQRQETQYF; CDR3nt: TGTGCCAGCTCACCTACAGTGGGACAGCGACAAGAGACCCAGTACTTC
d_gene: TRBD2; abundance: once; v_gene: TRBV9; j_gene: TRBJ2-1; CDR3aa: CASSRTSLNNEQFF; CDR3nt: TGTGCCAGCAGCCGGACTAGCCTGAACAATGAGCAGTTCTTC
d_gene: .; abundance: .; v_gene: TRBV30; j_gene: TRBJ1-4; CDR3aa: CAWSTGRGYEKLFF; CDR3nt: TGTGCCTGGAGCACAGGGAGGGGTTATGAAAAACTGTTTTTT
d_gene: .; abundance: .; v_gene: TRBV10-1; j_gene: TRBJ1-6; CDR3aa: CASSETARNSPLHF; CDR3nt: TGCGCCAGCAGTGAGACCGCGAGGAATTCACCCCTCCACTTT
d_gene: .; abundance: .; v_gene: TRBV6-1; j_gene: TRBJ1-5; CDR3aa: CASSEGEEGNQPQHF; CDR3nt: TGTGCCAGCAGTGAGGGGGAGGAAGGCAATCAGCCCCAGCATTTT
d_gene: .; abundance: few; v_gene: TRBV18; j_gene: TRBJ2-2; CDR3aa: CASSQDTKTPGELFF; CDR3nt: TGTGCCAGCTCCCAGGACACGAAGACCCCCGGGGAGCTGTTTTTT
d_gene: TRBD1; abundance: .; v_gene: TRBV7-9; j_gene: TRBJ1-1; CDR3aa: CASSSQGVNEAFF; CDR3nt: TGTGCCAGCAGCTCCCAGGGGGTTAATGAAGCTTTCTTT
d_gene: .; abundance: .; v_gene: TRBV27; j_gene: TRBJ2-7; CDR3aa: CASSPSSFYEQYF; CDR3nt: TGTGCCAGCAGTCCTTCCTCCTTCTACGAGCAGTACTTC
d_gene: .; abundance: .; v_gene: TRBV27; j_gene: TRBJ2-3; CDR3aa: CASSFKGTRGDTQYF; CDR3nt: TGTGCCAGCAGTTTTAAAGGGACACGGGGAGATACGCAGTATTTT
d_gene: .; abundance: .; v_gene: TRBV2; j_gene: TRBJ1-5; CDR3aa: CASSEQGYSNQPQHF; CDR3nt: TGTGCCAGCAGCGAGCAGGGGTATAGCAATCAGCCCCAGCATTTT
d_gene: TRBD1; abundance: .; v_gene: TRBV6-1; j_gene: TRBJ1-2; CDR3aa: CASSEQLTRQGQVYGYTF; CDR3nt: TGTGCCAGCAGTGAACAACTTACTCGACAGGGACAAGTCTATGGCTACACCTTC
d_gene: .; abundance: .; v_gene: TRBV7-9; j_gene: TRBJ1-1; CDR3aa: CATGATEAFF; CDR3nt: TGTGCCACAGGGGCCACTGAAGCTTTCTTT
d_gene: .; abundance: .; v_gene: TRBV10-3; j_gene: TRBJ2-7; CDR3aa: CAISGTDSSYEQYF; CDR3nt: TGTGCCATCAGTGGGACCGACAGCTCCTACGAGCAGTACTTC
d_gene: .; abundance: .; v_gene: TRBV21-1; j_gene: TRBJ1-6; CDR3aa: CASSERLNNSPLHF; CDR3nt: TGTGCCAGCAGCGAGCGGCTGAATAATTCACCCCTCCACTTT
d_gene: .; abundance: .; v_gene: TRBV12-5; j_gene: TRBJ1-1; CDR3aa: CASGLVQGGHTEAFF; CDR3nt: TGTGCTAGTGGTTTGGTACAAGGGGGTCACACTGAAGCTTTCTTT
d_gene: TRBD1; abundance: .; v_gene: TRBV29-1; j_gene: TRBJ1-2; CDR3aa: CSVAGQEGYTF; CDR3nt: TGCAGCGTTGCGGGACAGGAGGGCTACACCTTC
d_gene: .; abundance: .; v_gene: TRBV7-8; j_gene: TRBJ2-1; CDR3aa: CASSLFPGAPSYNEQFF; CDR3nt: TGTGCCAGCAGCTTATTTCCGGGAGCTCCCTCCTACAATGAGCAGTTCTTC
d_gene: .; abundance: .; v_gene: TRBV4-2; j_gene: TRBJ1-1; CDR3aa: CASSQGDQNTEAFF; CDR3nt: TGTGCCAGCAGCCAAGGAGATCAGAACACTGAAGCTTTCTTT
d_gene: .; abundance: .; v_gene: TRBV30; j_gene: TRBJ2-5; CDR3aa: CAWSGLLGLPYQETQYF; CDR3nt: TGTGCCTGGAGTGGATTGCTGGGGCTCCCGTACCAAGAGACCCAGTACTTC
d_gene: .; abundance: .; v_gene: TRBV7-9; j_gene: TRBJ1-3; CDR3aa: CASSWALRNTIYF; CDR3nt: TGTGCCAGCAGCTGGGCTCTGCGAAACACCATATATTTT
d_gene: .; abundance: few; v_gene: TRBV5-6; j_gene: TRBJ2-2; CDR3aa: CASSGTPKNTGELFF; CDR3nt: TGTGCCAGCTCCGGGACTCCAAAGAACACCGGGGAGCTGTTTTTT
d_gene: .; abundance: .; v_gene: TRBV2; j_gene: TRBJ2-1; CDR3aa: CASSGAYNEQFF; CDR3nt: TGTGCCAGCAGTGGGGCTTACAATGAGCAGTTCTTC
d_gene: TRBD2; abundance: .; v_gene: TRBV7-8; j_gene: TRBJ2-5; CDR3aa: CASSPSWTSGGKETQYF; CDR3nt: TGTGCCAGCAGCCCAAGCTGGACTAGCGGGGGGAAAGAGACCCAGTACTTC
d_gene: .; abundance: few; v_gene: TRBV15; j_gene: TRBJ2-6; CDR3aa: CATRPRTVITSGANVLTF; CDR3nt: TGTGCCACCAGGCCGCGGACAGTGATAACCTCTGGGGCCAACGTCCTGACTTTC
d_gene: TRBD1; abundance: .; v_gene: TRBV7-9; j_gene: TRBJ2-7; CDR3aa: CSSSGGQGAYEQYF; CDR3nt: TGTTCCAGCAGCGGGGGACAGGGGGCCTACGAGCAGTACTTC
d_gene: TRBD1; abundance: .; v_gene: TRBV7-8; j_gene: TRBJ1-5; CDR3aa: CASSPQDRGAIQPQHF; CDR3nt: TGTGCCAGCAGCCCCCAGGACAGGGGTGCTATACAGCCCCAGCATTTT
d_gene: TRBD2; abundance: .; v_gene: TRBV10-1; j_gene: TRBJ2-7; CDR3aa: CASSYDSSGGYEQYF; CDR3nt: TGCGCCAGCAGTTACGACTCCAGCGGGGGTTACGAGCAGTACTTC
d_gene: TRBD2; abundance: .; v_gene: TRBV29-1; j_gene: TRBJ2-3; CDR3aa: CSVEDPAGGLTDTQYF; CDR3nt: TGCAGCGTTGAAGATCCAGCGGGGGGGCTCACAGATACGCAGTATTTT
d_gene: TRBD1; abundance: .; v_gene: TRBV7-2; j_gene: TRBJ1-5; CDR3aa: CATREGAGQPQHF; CDR3nt: TGTGCCACCCGGGAGGGGGCAGGGCAGCCCCAGCATTTT
d_gene: TRBD1; abundance: .; v_gene: TRBV9; j_gene: TRBJ1-4; CDR3aa: CASSVERGPEKLFF; CDR3nt: TGTGCCAGCAGCGTAGAAAGGGGGCCCGAAAAACTGTTTTTT
d_gene: TRBD1; abundance: .; v_gene: TRBV28; j_gene: TRBJ2-5; CDR3aa: CASSSGQGRETQYF; CDR3nt: TGTGCCAGCAGTTCGGGACAGGGGCGAGAGACCCAGTACTTC
d_gene: .; abundance: once; v_gene: TRBV29-1; j_gene: TRBJ2-5; CDR3aa: CSVGTRLEATQYF; CDR3nt: TGCAGCGTGGGGACCAGACTAGAAGCGACCCAGTACTTC